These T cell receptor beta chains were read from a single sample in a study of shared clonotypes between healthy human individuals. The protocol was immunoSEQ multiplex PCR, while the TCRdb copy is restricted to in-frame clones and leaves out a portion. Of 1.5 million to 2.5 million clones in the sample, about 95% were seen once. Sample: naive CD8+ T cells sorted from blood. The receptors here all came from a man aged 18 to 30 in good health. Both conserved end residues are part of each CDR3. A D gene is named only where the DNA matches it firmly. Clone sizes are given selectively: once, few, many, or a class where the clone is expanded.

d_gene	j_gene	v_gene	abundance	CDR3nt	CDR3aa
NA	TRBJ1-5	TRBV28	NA	TGTGCCAGCGAGGGGACGGAACTGGCAGGGCCCCAGCATTTT	CASEGTELAGPQHF
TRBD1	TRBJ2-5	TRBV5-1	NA	TGCGCCAGCAGCTTGGGACAGGGGCGGGAGACCCAGTACTTC	CASSLGQGRETQYF
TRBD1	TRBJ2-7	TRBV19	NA	TGTGCCAGTAGCCCCTGGACAGGTACCTACGAGCAGTACTTC	CASSPWTGTYEQYF
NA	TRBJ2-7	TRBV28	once	TGTGCCAGCAGTTTAAGGGCTGGGGGCTCCTACGAGCAGTACTTC	CASSLRAGGSYEQYF
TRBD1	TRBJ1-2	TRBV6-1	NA	TGTGCCACCCTCCGGGACAGGGGAATAACGCATGGCTACACCTTC	CATLRDRGITHGYTF
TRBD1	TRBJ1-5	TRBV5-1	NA	TGCGCCAGCAGCTTGCTTAGGGACAGCTGGAATAGCAATCAGCCCCAGCATTTT	CASSLLRDSWNSNQPQHF
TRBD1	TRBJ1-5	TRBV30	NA	TGTGCCTGCTCAGCCGGGACAGGCAATCAGCCCCAGCATTTT	CACSAGTGNQPQHF
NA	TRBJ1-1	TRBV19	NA	TGTGCCAGTAGTATCCAAGGGAACACTGAAGCTTTCTTT	CASSIQGNTEAFF
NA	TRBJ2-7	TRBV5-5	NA	TGTGCCAGCAGCTTGGTTGGCAGGGGAGAGTTTTACGAGCAGTACTTC	CASSLVGRGEFYEQYF
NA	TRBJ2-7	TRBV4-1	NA	TGCGCCAGCAGCCCAGTTGGAGCCCACGAGCAGTACTTC	CASSPVGAHEQYF
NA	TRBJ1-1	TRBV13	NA	TGTGCCAGCAGCTTAGAGGGACGGGGGAACACTGAAGCTTTCTTT	CASSLEGRGNTEAFF
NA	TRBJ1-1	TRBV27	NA	TGTGCCAGCAGTTTAAGCTTCGGGGCCTCGAACACTGAAGCTTTCTTT	CASSLSFGASNTEAFF
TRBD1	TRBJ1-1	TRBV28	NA	TGTGCCAGCAGCCTGGGACAGGGGACCACTGAAGCTTTCTTT	CASSLGQGTTEAFF
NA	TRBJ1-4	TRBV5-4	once	TGTGCCAGCAGCTTGGGCTTAGAAAAACTGTTTTTT	CASSLGLEKLFF
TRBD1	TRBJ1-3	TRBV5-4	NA	TGTGCCAGCAGCTTGGACAGGGGAGCAAACACCATATATTTT	CASSLDRGANTIYF
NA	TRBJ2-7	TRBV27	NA	TGTGCCAGCAGTCTCTCTCCCTACGAGCAGTACTTC	CASSLSPYEQYF
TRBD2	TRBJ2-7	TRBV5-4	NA	TGTGCCAGCGCGGGGGGTATGCCCTACGAGCAGTACTTC	CASAGGMPYEQYF
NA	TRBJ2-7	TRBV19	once	TGTGCCAGTAGTCCAGGTCGCTCCTACGAGCAGTACTTC	CASSPGRSYEQYF
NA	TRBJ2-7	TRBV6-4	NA	TGTGCCAGCAGTCCCCGGGAGACAGGGACCTACGAGCAGTACTTC	CASSPRETGTYEQYF
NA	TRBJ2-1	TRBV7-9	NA	TGTGCCAGCAGCGCTTCACTTGATGAGCAGAGCTCCTACAATGAGCAGTTCTTC	CASSASLDEQSSYNEQFF
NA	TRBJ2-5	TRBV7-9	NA	TGTGCCAGCCGCTCCCTAAAAGAGACCCAGTACTTC	CASRSLKETQYF
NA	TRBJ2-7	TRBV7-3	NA	TGTGCCAGCAGTTTAGACGGGGAAGCCTACGAGCAGTACTTC	CASSLDGEAYEQYF
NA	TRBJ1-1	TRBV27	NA	TGTGCCAGCAGTTTATACAGGAACACTGAAGCTTTCTTT	CASSLYRNTEAFF
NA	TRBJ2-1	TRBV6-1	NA	TGTGCCAGCAGTGAACCCGGCAGGGAGCAGTTCTTC	CASSEPGREQFF
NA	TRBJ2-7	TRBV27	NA	TGTGCCAGCAGTTTATTCCAAGCCTCCTACGAGCAGTACTTC	CASSLFQASYEQYF
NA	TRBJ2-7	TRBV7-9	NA	TGTGCCAGCAGCGGCGACAGCTACTCCTACGAGCAGTACTTC	CASSGDSYSYEQYF
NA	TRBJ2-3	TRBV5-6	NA	TGTGCCAGCAGCTTGGGGTTCGGGGTCCCCACAGATACGCAGTATTTT	CASSLGFGVPTDTQYF
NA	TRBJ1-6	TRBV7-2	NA	TGTGCCAGCAGCTTAGGTAGCTCCTATAATTCACCCCTCCACTTT	CASSLGSSYNSPLHF
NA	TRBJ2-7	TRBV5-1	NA	TGCGCCAGCAGCTTACAAGGGGGTTACGAGCAGTACTTC	CASSLQGGYEQYF
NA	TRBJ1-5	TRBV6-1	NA	TGTGCCAGCAGTGATCCTCCTACAGGGCCGAATCAGCCCCAGCATTTT	CASSDPPTGPNQPQHF
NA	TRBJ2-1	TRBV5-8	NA	TGTGCCAGCAGCATTGGGGGGGGGCCAGCGTACAATGAGCAGTTCTTC	CASSIGGGPAYNEQFF
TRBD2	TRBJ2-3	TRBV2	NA	TGTGCCAGCAGTGACCTGCGGGAGTCCGAGGGGGATACGCAGTATTTT	CASSDLRESEGDTQYF
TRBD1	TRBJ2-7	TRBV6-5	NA	TGTGCCACTCTGGGGGACAGGGCCTACGAGCAGTACTTC	CATLGDRAYEQYF
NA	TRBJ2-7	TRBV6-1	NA	TGTGCCAGCAGTGAAGGAGGTAGCTACGAGCAGTACTTC	CASSEGGSYEQYF
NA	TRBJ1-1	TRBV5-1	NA	TGCGCCAGCAGCTTGTGGCAGGGGAACACTGAAGCTTTCTTT	CASSLWQGNTEAFF
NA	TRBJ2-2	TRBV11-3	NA	TGTGCCAGCAGCGTCCGTTCTAACACCGGGGAGCTGTTTTTT	CASSVRSNTGELFF
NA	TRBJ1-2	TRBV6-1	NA	TGTGCCAGCAACTATTATGGCTACACCTTC	CASNYYGYTF
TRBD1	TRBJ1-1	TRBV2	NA	TGTGCCAGAGGGACAGCCGTGAGCACTGAAGCTTTCTTT	CARGTAVSTEAFF
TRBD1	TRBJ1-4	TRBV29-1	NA	TGCAGCGTCAGTGGACAGGGGGCGTACGAAAAACTGTTTTTT	CSVSGQGAYEKLFF
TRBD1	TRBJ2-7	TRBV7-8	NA	TGTGCCAGCAGTTTCTGGACAGGGGCCTACGAGCAGTACTTC	CASSFWTGAYEQYF
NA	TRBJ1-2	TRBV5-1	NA	TGCGCCAGCAGCTTGGGGACGGGGCCCGGTGGCTACACCTTC	CASSLGTGPGGYTF
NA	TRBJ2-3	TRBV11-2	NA	TGTGCCAGCAGCTTAGGGGCAGGAAGCACAGATACGCAGTATTTT	CASSLGAGSTDTQYF
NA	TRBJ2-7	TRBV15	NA	TGTGCCACCAGCAGAGATGGGGAGGAAGCTAGATACGAGCAGTACTTC	CATSRDGEEARYEQYF
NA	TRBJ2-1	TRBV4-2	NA	TGTGCCAGCAGCCAAGGGGCAGGGGTGGGGATTGAGCAGTTCTTC	CASSQGAGVGIEQFF